Sequencing of this T cell receptor beta chain was carried out in a study of control samples from healthy donors and cancer patients. Assay used: immunoSEQ multiplex PCR; TCRdb lists only in-frame clones, some missing. The table records about 170,000 clones, 75% to 95% of them present only once. The length of the CDR3 is 17 residues. Losses at the gene ends were 0 bases for V and 0 bases for J; bases not matched to a gene: 4. Germline V gene sequence: CDR1 WSHSY, CDR2 SAAADI. The V and J genes are TRBV10-2 and TRBJ2-1, with 8 bases aligning to TRBD2. The sequencing input was blood. This TCR derives from a woman aged 40-49 years in good health. CDR3 sequence reads: CASSESRLALSYNEQFF. The CDR3 nucleotides read TGCGCCAGCAGTGAGTCACGACTAGCGCTCTCCTACAATGAGCAGTTCTTC.